This T cell receptor (beta chain) is drawn from a study of CD8+CD57+ T cells in acquired aplastic anemia. TCR beta VDJ and CDR3 profiles were obtained from a genomic DNA template. TCRdb passed the reads through MiXCR, listing each CDR3 protein once. This table has around 200,000 distinct CDR3 sequences, roughly half appearing once. Trimming shortened V by 0 bases and J by 0 bases, and 15 bases separated the two germline ends. This CDR3 contains 16 residues. Germline values: CDR1 DFQATT, CDR2 SNEGSKA (reference sequence). Those patients picked for sequencing had displayed CD8+CD57+ cell expansion on flow cytometry.

The V call is TRBV20-1, the J call TRBJ2-7, with D perhaps matching TRBD1 (6 bases). The receptor was derived from a human donor with aplastic anemia. The specimen was sorted CD4+, CD8+, or CD8+CD57+ T cells (not recorded which) from PBMCs. The CDR3 coding sequence is TGCAGTGCTAGAGACCCTGCCCAGGGGAGCTCCTACGAGCAGTACTTC. This codes for CSARDPAQGSSYEQYF.